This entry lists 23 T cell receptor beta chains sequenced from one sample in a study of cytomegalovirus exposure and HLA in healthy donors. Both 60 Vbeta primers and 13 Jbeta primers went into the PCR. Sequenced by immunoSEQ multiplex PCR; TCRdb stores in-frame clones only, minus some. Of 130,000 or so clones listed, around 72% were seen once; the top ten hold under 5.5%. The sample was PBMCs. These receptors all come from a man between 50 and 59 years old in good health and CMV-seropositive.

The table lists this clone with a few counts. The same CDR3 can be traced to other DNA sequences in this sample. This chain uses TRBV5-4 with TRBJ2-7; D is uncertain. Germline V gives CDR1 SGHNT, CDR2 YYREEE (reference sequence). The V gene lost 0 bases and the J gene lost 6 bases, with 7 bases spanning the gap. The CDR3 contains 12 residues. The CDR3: CASSLGSSEQYF. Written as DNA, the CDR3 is TGTGCCAGCAGCTTGGGTTCGAGCGAGCAGTACTTC.

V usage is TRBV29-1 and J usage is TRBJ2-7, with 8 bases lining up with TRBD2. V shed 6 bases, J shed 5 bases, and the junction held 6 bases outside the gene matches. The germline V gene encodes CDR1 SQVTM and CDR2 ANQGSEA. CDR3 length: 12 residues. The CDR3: CSVRRGVDEQYF. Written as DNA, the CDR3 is TGCAGCGTAAGGCGGGGGGTAGACGAGCAGTACTTC.

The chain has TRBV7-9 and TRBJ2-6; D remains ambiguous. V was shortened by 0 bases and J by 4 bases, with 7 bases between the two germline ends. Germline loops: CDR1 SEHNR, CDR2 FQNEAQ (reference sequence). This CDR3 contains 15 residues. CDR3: CASSLARGGANVLTF. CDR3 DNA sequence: TGTGCCAGCAGCTTAGCTAGAGGCGGGGCCAACGTCCTGACTTTC.

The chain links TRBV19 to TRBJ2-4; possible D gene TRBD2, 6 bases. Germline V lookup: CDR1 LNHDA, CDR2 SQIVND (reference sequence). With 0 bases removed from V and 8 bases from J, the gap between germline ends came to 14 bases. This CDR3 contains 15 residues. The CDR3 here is CASSIDELASDIQYF. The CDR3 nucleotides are TGTGCCAGTAGTATAGATGAGCTAGCTAGCGACATTCAGTACTTC.

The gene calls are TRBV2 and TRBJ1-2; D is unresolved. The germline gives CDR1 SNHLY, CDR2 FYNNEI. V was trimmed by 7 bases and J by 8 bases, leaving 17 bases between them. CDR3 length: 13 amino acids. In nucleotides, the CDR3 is TGTGCCAGCACCCGGGTGGAGGCGGGGGGCTACACCTTC. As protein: CASTRVEAGGYTF.

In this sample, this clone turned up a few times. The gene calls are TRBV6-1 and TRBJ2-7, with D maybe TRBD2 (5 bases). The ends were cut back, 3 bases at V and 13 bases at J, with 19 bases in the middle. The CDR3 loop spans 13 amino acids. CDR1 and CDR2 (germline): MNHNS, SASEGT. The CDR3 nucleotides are TGTGCCAGCAGTGAGAACAGAGGGTACCATCTTTACTTC. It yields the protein CASSENRGYHLYF.

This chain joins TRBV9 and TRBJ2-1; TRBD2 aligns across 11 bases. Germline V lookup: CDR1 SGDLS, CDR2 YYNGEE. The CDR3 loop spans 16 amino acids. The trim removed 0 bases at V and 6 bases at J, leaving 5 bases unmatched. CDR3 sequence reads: CASSVEGLAGVNEQFF. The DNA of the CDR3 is TGTGCCAGCAGCGTAGAAGGACTAGCGGGTGTCAATGAGCAGTTCTTC.

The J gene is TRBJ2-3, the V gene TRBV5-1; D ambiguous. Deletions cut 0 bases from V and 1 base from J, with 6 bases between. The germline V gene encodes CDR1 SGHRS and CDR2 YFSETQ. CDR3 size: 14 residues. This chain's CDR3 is CASSLVVGTDTQYF. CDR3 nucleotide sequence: TGCGCCAGCAGCTTGGTAGTTGGCACAGATACGCAGTATTTT.

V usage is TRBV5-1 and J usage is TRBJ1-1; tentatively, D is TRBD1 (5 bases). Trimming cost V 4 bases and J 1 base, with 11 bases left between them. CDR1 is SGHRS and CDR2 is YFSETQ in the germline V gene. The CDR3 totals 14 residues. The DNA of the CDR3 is TGCGCCAGCAGCCCCTCGGGGGGGAACACTGAAGCTTTCTTT. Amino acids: CASSPSGGNTEAFF.

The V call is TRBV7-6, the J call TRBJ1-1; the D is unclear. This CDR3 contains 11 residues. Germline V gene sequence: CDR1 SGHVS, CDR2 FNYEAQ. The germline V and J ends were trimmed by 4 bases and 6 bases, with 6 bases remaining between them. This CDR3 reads CASSSRAEAFF. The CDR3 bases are TGTGCCAGCAGCTCGCGTGCTGAAGCTTTCTTT.

The CDR3 nucleotides read TGTGCCAGCAGCTCGTTCGATGAGCAGTTCTTC. It translates to CASSSFDEQFF. The chain combines TRBV11-2 with TRBJ2-1, with no clear D. The CDR3 is 11 residues long. Germline V gene lookup returns CDR1 SGHAT and CDR2 FQNNGV. The ends were cut back, 4 bases at V and 8 bases at J, with 6 bases in the middle.

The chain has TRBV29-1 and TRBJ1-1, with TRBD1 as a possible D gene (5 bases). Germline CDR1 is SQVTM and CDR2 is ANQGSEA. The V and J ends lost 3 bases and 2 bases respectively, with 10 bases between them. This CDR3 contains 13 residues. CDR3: CSVEMTDNTEAFF. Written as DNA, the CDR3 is TGCAGCGTTGAGATGACAGACAACACTGAAGCTTTCTTT.

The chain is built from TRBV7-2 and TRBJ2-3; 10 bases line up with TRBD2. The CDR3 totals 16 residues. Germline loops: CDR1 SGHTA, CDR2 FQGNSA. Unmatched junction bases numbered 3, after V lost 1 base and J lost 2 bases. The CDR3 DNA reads TGTGCCAGCAGCTTAGGGGGGACTAGCGCCACAGATACGCAGTATTTT. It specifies CASSLGGTSATDTQYF.

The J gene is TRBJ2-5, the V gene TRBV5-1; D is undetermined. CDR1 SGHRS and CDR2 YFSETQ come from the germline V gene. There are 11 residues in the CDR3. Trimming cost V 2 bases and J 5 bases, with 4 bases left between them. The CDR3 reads CASSFSETQYF. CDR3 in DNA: TGCGCCAGCAGCTTCTCCGAGACCCAGTACTTC.

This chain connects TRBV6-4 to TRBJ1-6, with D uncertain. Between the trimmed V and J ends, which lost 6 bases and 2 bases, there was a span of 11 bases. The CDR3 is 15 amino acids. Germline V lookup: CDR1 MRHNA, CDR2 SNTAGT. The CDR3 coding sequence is TGTGCCAGCAGGACCTCCGGGACCTATAATTCACCCCTCCACTTT. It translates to CASRTSGTYNSPLHF.

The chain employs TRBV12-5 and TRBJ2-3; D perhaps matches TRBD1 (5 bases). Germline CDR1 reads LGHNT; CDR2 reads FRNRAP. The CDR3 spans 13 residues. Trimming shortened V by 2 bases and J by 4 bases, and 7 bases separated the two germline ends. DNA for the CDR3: TGTGCTAGTGGTTTGCAGGGTTCAGATACGCAGTATTTT. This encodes CASGLQGSDTQYF.

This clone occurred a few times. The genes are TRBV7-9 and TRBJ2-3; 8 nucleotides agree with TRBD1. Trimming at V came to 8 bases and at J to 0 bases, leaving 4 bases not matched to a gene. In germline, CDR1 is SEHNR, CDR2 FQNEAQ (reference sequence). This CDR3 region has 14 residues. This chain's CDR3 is CASGGQVSTDTQYF. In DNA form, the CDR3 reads TGTGCCAGCGGGGGACAGGTCAGCACAGATACGCAGTATTTT.

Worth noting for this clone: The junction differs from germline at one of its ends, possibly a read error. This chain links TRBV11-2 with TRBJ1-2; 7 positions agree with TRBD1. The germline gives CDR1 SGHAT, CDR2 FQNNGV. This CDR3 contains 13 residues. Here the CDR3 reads CASSLDTGQPLNF. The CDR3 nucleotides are TGTGCCAGCAGCTTAGATACGGGACAGCCACTCAACTTC.

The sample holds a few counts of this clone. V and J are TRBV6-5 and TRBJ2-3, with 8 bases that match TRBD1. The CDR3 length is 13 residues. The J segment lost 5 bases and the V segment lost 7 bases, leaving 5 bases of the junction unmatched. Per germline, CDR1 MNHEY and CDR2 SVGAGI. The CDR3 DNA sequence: TGTGCCAGCAATACCGACAGGGGAGATACGCAGTATTTT. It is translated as CASNTDRGDTQYF.

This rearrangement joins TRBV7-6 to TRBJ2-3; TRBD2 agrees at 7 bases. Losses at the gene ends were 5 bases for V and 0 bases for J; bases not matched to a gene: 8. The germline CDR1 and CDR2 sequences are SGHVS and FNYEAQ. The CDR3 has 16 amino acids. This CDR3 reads CASSIQAGFSTDTQYF. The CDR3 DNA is TGTGCCAGCAGCATACAAGCGGGGTTTAGCACAGATACGCAGTATTTT.

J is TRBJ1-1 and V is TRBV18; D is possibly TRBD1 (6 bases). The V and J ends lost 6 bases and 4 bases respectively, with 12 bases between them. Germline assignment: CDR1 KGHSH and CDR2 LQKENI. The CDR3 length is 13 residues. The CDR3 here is CASSRQGSTEAFF. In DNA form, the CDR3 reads TGTGCCAGCTCTCGTCAGGGGAGCACTGAAGCTTTCTTT.

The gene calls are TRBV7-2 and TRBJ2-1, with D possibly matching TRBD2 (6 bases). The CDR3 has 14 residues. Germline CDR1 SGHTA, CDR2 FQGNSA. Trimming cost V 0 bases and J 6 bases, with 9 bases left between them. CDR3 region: CASSLAGLTNEQFF. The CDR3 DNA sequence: TGTGCCAGCAGCTTAGCGGGACTCACCAATGAGCAGTTCTTC.

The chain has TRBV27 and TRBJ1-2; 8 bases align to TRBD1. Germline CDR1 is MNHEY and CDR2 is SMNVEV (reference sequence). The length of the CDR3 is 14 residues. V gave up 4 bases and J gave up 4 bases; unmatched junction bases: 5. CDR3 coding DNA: TGTGCCAGCAGTTCCCGGACAGGGACCTATGGCTACACCTTC. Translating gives CASSSRTGTYGYTF.